The 32 T cell receptor beta chains below were found in one sample sequenced in a study of blood T cell repertoires in COVID-19. Clones were sequenced by immunoSEQ multiplex PCR, and TCRdb holds only the in-frame ones, with some missing. Of about 73,000 clones listed, approximately 92% are singletons. The sample consisted of peripheral blood. These receptors were obtained from a man at least 80 years old with acute or convalescent COVID-19.

The CDR3 here is CASSLSGFNQPQHF. As DNA, the CDR3 is TGTGCCAGCAGTTTATCAGGGTTCAATCAGCCCCAGCATTTT. This chain connects TRBV2 to TRBJ1-5, with D perhaps matching TRBD1 (5 bases). CDR1 is SNHLY and CDR2 is FYNNEI in the germline V gene. The CDR3 is made up of 14 amino acids. V was shortened by 5 bases and J by 3 bases, with 11 bases between the two germline ends.

This chain connects TRBV6-5 to TRBJ2-7; maybe TRBD1 (5 bases). The V end lost 6 bases, the J end lost 5 bases, and 23 bases lay between the germline ends. Germline CDR1 is MNHEY and CDR2 is SVGAGI. This CDR3 is 16 amino acids long. The CDR3 nucleotides are TGTGCCAGCAGGTACCCTGGGGCGGAGAGAAACCACGAGCAGTACTTC. This gives the protein CASRYPGAERNHEQYF.

J is TRBJ2-7 and V is TRBV7-6; tentative D call: TRBD1 (6 bases). This CDR3 has 15 amino acids. Germline CDR1 reads SGHVS; CDR2 reads FNYEAQ. Trimming left V 5 bases short and J 3 bases short, with 17 bases between. The CDR3 loop reads CASSPYRTADYEQYF. The CDR3 nucleotides read TGTGCCAGCAGCCCCTACCGGACAGCGGACTACGAGCAGTACTTC. The full variable domain, in which reference TRBV7-6 and TRBJ2-7 provide the parts outside the CDR3, is GAGVSQSPRYKVTKRGQDVALRCDPISGHVSLYWYRQALGQGPEFLTYFNYEAQQDKSGLPNDRFSAERPEGSISTLTIQRTEQRDSAMYRCASSPYRTADYEQYFGPGTRLTVT.

The V and J genes are TRBV18 and TRBJ1-1; a possible D gene is TRBD1 (6 bases). From germline, CDR1 is KGHSH and CDR2 LQKENI. V was pared by 8 bases and J by 3 bases, with 13 bases between. CDR3 length: 13 residues. The CDR3 spells CASLPDSYTEAFF. In DNA form, the CDR3 reads TGTGCCAGCCTCCCGGACAGTTACACTGAAGCTTTCTTT. Drawing the rest from reference TRBV18 and TRBJ1-1, the complete variable domain is NAGVMQNPRHLVRRRGQEARLRCSPMKGHSHVYWYRQLPEEGLKFMVYLQKENIIDESGMPKERFSAEFPKEGPSILRIQQVVRGDSAAYFCASLPDSYTEAFFGQGTRLTVV.

In DNA form, the CDR3 reads TGCGCCAGCAGCCAAGCCCCGTCCCGAGAGACCCAGTACTTC. This sequence encodes CASSQAPSRETQYF. V and J are TRBV4-1 and TRBJ2-5; no reliable D call. V was trimmed by 1 base and J by 4 bases, leaving 10 bases between them. The CDR3 extends over 14 amino acids. CDR1 MGHRA and CDR2 YSYEKL come from the germline V gene.

The chain couples TRBV6-5 to TRBJ1-3; D call uncertain. CDR3 length: 13 residues. Between the trimmed V and J ends, which lost 7 bases and 8 bases, there was a span of 15 bases. The germline CDR1 and CDR2 sequences are MNHEY and SVGAGI. In DNA, the CDR3 is TGTGCCAGCAATACCGGAGGTGGCGACACCATATATTTT. Protein product: CASNTGGGDTIYF.

V gene TRBV9 combines with J gene TRBJ2-5; a weak D match, TRBD1 (6 bases). The ends were cut back, 0 bases at V and 1 base at J, with 10 bases in the middle. This CDR3 is 15 amino acids long. From germline, CDR1 is SGDLS and CDR2 YYNGEE. CDR3 sequence: CASSVDQGPQETQYF. CDR3 sequence (DNA): TGTGCCAGCAGCGTAGACCAGGGGCCCCAAGAGACCCAGTACTTC. Together with reference TRBV9 and TRBJ2-5, the CDR3 gives the full variable domain: DSGVTQTPKHLITATGQRVTLRCSPRSGDLSVYWYQQSLDQGLQFLIQYYNGEERAKGNILERFSAQQFPDLHSELNLSSLELGDSALYFCASSVDQGPQETQYFGPGTRLLVL.

The rearrangement joins TRBV28 to TRBJ1-4, with no clear D. The V and J ends lost 10 bases and 7 bases respectively, with 16 bases between them. Per germline, CDR1 MDHEN and CDR2 SYDVKM. This CDR3 comprises 13 residues. This chain's CDR3 is CATKGGLFEKLFF. CDR3 coding DNA: TGTGCCACCAAGGGAGGGCTGTTTGAAAAACTGTTTTTT.

This chain connects TRBV12-3 or TRBV12-4 to TRBJ2-7, with a possible D match to TRBD2 (6 bases). The CDR3 extends over 13 amino acids. V gave up 6 bases and J gave up 6 bases, with 15 bases separating them. CDR3 region: CASSVAGGSEQYF. The CDR3 DNA reads TGTGCCAGCAGCGTCGCCGGAGGGAGCGAGCAGTACTTC.

CDR3 amino acids: CASSPGTANTEAFF. The DNA for the CDR3 is TGTGCCAGCAGTCCCGGGACAGCAAACACTGAAGCTTTCTTT. The rearrangement links TRBV6-5 to TRBJ1-1; TRBD1 agrees at 7 bases. Trimming cost V 5 bases and J 2 bases; bases outside gene matches: 5. The CDR3 spans 14 residues. Germline CDR1 reads MNHEY; CDR2 reads SVGAGI.

J is TRBJ1-6 and V is TRBV10-2; tentatively, D is TRBD1 (6 bases). V lost 9 bases to trimming and J lost 7 bases, with 16 bases between them. Per the germline V gene, CDR1 is WSHSY and CDR2 is SAAADI. The CDR3 sequence is 14 residues long. CDR3 coding DNA: TGCGCCAGTGTGACAGGCCTTTCGAATTCACCCCTCCACTTT. Residues: CASVTGLSNSPLHF.

The CDR3 sequence is CASSSYTEAFF. CDR3 sequence (DNA): TGTGCCAGCAGCTCCTACACTGAAGCTTTCTTT. The chain employs TRBV7-9 and TRBJ1-1; D ambiguous. The V end lost 4 bases, the J end lost 3 bases, and 3 bases lay between the germline ends. The CDR3 loop spans 11 amino acids. CDR1 is SEHNR and CDR2 is FQNEAQ in the germline V gene (reference sequence).

The chain recombines TRBV30 with TRBJ1-1; 9 bases fit TRBD1. There are 13 residues in the CDR3. J was trimmed by 5 bases and V by 7 bases; bases with no gene match: 8. Germline V gives CDR1 GTSNPN, CDR2 SVGIG (reference sequence). The CDR3 sequence is CASSQGARTEAFF. In DNA, the CDR3 is TGTGCCTCTTCACAGGGGGCACGGACTGAAGCTTTCTTT.

The CDR3 sequence is CASSLGGRSNQPQHF. For the CDR3, the DNA is TGTGCCAGCAGCTTAGGGGGCCGGAGCAATCAGCCCCAGCATTTT. J is TRBJ1-5 and V is TRBV7-8; D is possibly TRBD1 (5 bases). The V and J ends lost 1 base and 1 base respectively, with 8 bases between them. This CDR3 is built from 15 residues. Germline V gene sequence: CDR1 SGHVS, CDR2 FQNEAQ. Full variable domain (outside the CDR3, taken from reference TRBV7-8 and TRBJ1-5): GAGVSQSPRYKVAKRGQDVALRCDPISGHVSLFWYQQALGQGPEFLTYFQNEAQLDKSGLPSDRFFAERPEGSVSTLKIQRTQQEDSAVYLCASSLGGRSNQPQHFGDGTRLSIL.

The chain is built from TRBV5-1 and TRBJ2-1; D possibly corresponds to TRBD2 (7 bases). The CDR3 consists of 18 residues. Trimming shortened V by 7 bases and J by 1 base, and 24 bases separated the two germline ends. In germline, CDR1 is SGHRS, CDR2 YFSETQ. CDR3 region: CASHPSRGSGTSYNEQFF. CDR3 nucleotide sequence: TGCGCCAGCCACCCGAGCCGGGGGAGCGGGACATCCTACAATGAGCAGTTCTTC.

The gene calls are TRBV5-1 and TRBJ2-5; 13 bases are a match to TRBD2. With V trimmed by 3 bases and J by 4 bases, 6 bases remained unmatched. The CDR3 covers 16 residues. Germline V gene sequence: CDR1 SGHRS, CDR2 YFSETQ. The CDR3 DNA sequence: TGCGCCAGCAGCTCTGGACTAGCGGGGGAAGGAGAGACCCAGTACTTC. Translating it yields CASSSGLAGEGETQYF. The whole variable domain, filled in from reference TRBV5-1 and TRBJ2-5, reads KAGVTQTPRYLIKTRGQQVTLSCSPISGHRSVSWYQQTPGQGLQFLFEYFSETQRNKGNFPGRFSGRQFSNSRSEMNVSTLELGDSALYLCASSSGLAGEGETQYFGPGTRLLVL.

The CDR3 region has the DNA TGTGCCAGCAGCCAAGTAGCAAGCGGGAGCGCCAAAAACATTCAGTACTTC. Protein: CASSQVASGSAKNIQYF. The V gene is TRBV3-1 (or the pseudogene TRBV3-2), the J gene TRBJ2-4, with TRBD2 matching 8 bases. This CDR3 has 17 amino acids. The V and J ends lost 1 base and 1 base, in that order; junction bases with no gene match: 6. Germline CDR1 LGHDT, CDR2 YNNKEL (reference sequence).

The chain couples TRBV2 to TRBJ1-6; D gene ambiguous. Trimming cost V 7 bases and J 6 bases, with 10 bases left between them. Per the germline V gene, CDR1 is SNHLY and CDR2 is FYNNEI. CDR3 length: 13 amino acids. The CDR3, as DNA: TGTGCCAGCAAGGAAACGGGTAATTCACCCCTCCACTTT. This sequence encodes CASKETGNSPLHF. Drawing the rest from reference TRBV2 and TRBJ1-6, the complete variable domain is EPEVTQTPSHQVTQMGQEVILRCVPISNHLYFYWYRQILGQKVEFLVSFYNNEISEKSEIFDDQFSVERPDGSNFTLKIRSTKLEDSAMYFCASKETGNSPLHFGNGTRLTVT.

The genes are TRBV12-5 and TRBJ1-1; D might be TRBD1 (6 bases). Germline CDR1 LGHNT, CDR2 FRNRAP. This CDR3 comprises 14 residues. V was pared by 6 bases and J by 1 base, with 12 bases between. For the CDR3, the DNA is TGTGCTAGTGGCCTCCTACAGGGGAACACTGAAGCTTTCTTT. Translating gives CASGLLQGNTEAFF.

The chain joins TRBV6-5 to TRBJ1-1; no definite D call. Deletions cut 7 bases from V and 0 bases from J, with 9 bases between. Germline CDR1 is MNHEY and CDR2 is SVGAGI. The CDR3 runs to 13 residues. CDR3 region: CASTGSMNTEAFF. CDR3 nucleotides: TGTGCCAGCACGGGATCCATGAACACTGAAGCTTTCTTT.

V is TRBV5-6 and J is TRBJ1-1; D unresolved. Germline V CDR1 and CDR2: SGHDT, YYEEEE. Deletions cut 2 bases from V and 0 bases from J, with 8 bases between. This CDR3 region has 14 residues. CDR3 amino acids: CASSFELMNTEAFF. CDR3 bases: TGTGCCAGCAGCTTTGAGCTCATGAACACTGAAGCTTTCTTT.

V gene TRBV4-1 combines with J gene TRBJ2-3, with 8 bases matching TRBD1. The germline V gene encodes CDR1 MGHRA and CDR2 YSYEKL. J lost 4 bases, V lost 1 base, and 4 bases had no gene match. CDR3 length equals 15 residues. The CDR3 DNA reads TGCGCCAGCAGCCAAGGGACAGGGAGCTCAGATACGCAGTATTTT. The encoded protein is CASSQGTGSSDTQYF.

The chain is built from TRBV9 and TRBJ1-4, with a weak D call TRBD1 (5 bases). The CDR3 has 16 amino acids. The V end lost 3 bases, the J end lost 8 bases, and 20 bases lay between the germline ends. CDR1 and CDR2 (germline): SGDLS, YYNGEE. CDR3: CASSASNQGAGEKLFF. In DNA, the CDR3 is TGTGCCAGCAGCGCTTCCAACCAGGGCGCTGGGGAAAAACTGTTTTTT.

V and J are TRBV7-9 and TRBJ1-1, with a weak D call TRBD1 (6 bases). This CDR3 is 15 amino acids long. From germline, CDR1 is SEHNR and CDR2 FQNEAQ (reference sequence). V lost 3 bases to trimming and J lost 2 bases, with 13 bases between them. CDR3 sequence: CASSFGTGSNTEAFF. The CDR3 DNA reads as TGTGCCAGCAGCTTCGGTACAGGGTCCAACACTGAAGCTTTCTTT.

The gene calls are TRBV19 and TRBJ1-5; 8 nucleotides agree with TRBD1. The CDR3 spans 14 residues. The V and J ends lost 8 bases and 4 bases, in that order; junction bases with no gene match: 7. CDR1 LNHDA and CDR2 SQIVND come from the germline V gene (reference sequence). DNA for the CDR3: TGTGCCAGTTCGCTGACAGGGGCAAATCAGCCCCAGCATTTT. Translating it yields CASSLTGANQPQHF.

The chain couples TRBV27 to TRBJ1-4; 9 bases are a match to TRBD1. V shed 6 bases, J shed 7 bases, and the junction held 18 bases outside the gene matches. Germline V gene sequence: CDR1 MNHEY, CDR2 SMNVEV (reference sequence). This CDR3 is 18 amino acids long. CDR3 sequence: CASRPATGQGRSSEKLFF. DNA for the CDR3: TGTGCCAGCAGACCCGCGACCGGACAGGGGAGGAGTAGTGAAAAACTGTTTTTT.

The chain links TRBV29-1 to TRBJ2-3; 7 nucleotides align to TRBD1. Germline loops: CDR1 SQVTM, CDR2 ANQGSEA. V shed 7 bases, J shed 4 bases, and the junction held 8 bases outside the gene matches. CDR3 length: 13 residues. As DNA, the CDR3 is TGCAGCGCCTTCGACAGGGTCTCAGATACGCAGTATTTT. Amino acid sequence: CSAFDRVSDTQYF.

The chain couples TRBV7-9 to TRBJ2-7; D may be TRBD2 (6 bases). The germline CDR1 and CDR2 sequences are SEHNR and FQNEAQ (reference sequence). This CDR3 contains 15 residues. V was shortened by 5 bases and J by 6 bases, with 20 bases between the two germline ends. CDR3 DNA: TGTGCCAGCAGCAAATTCGGACTCCCGGAGGGCGAGCAGTACTTC. This translates into CASSKFGLPEGEQYF.

The CDR3 DNA follows: TGTGCCAGCAGCCAAGAATACAGGGGCACTGAAGCTTTCTTT. Its translation: CASSQEYRGTEAFF. The rearrangement uses TRBV3-1 (or the pseudogene TRBV3-2) and TRBJ1-1; 7 bases are a match to TRBD1. With 0 bases clipped from V and 4 bases from J, the junction kept 2 bases outside the gene matches. CDR1 LGHDT and CDR2 YNNKEL come from the germline V gene (reference sequence). The CDR3 covers 14 residues.

The V gene is TRBV6-4, the J gene TRBJ1-2; TRBD1 agrees at 7 bases. CDR1 and CDR2 from the germline V gene are MRHNA and SNTAGT. Losses at the gene ends were 5 bases for V and 7 bases for J; bases not matched to a gene: 10. This CDR3 has 14 amino acids. Here the CDR3 DNA reads TGTGCCAGCAGTTCCCAGGGGGACAAGTCTGGCTACACCTTC. It is translated as CASSSQGDKSGYTF.

This clone was detected only once. The genes are TRBV12-3 or TRBV12-4 and TRBJ2-3, with TRBD2 matching 8 bases. J was trimmed by 2 bases and V by 8 bases; bases with no gene match: 3. The CDR3 is made up of 13 amino acids. CDR3 DNA sequence: TGTGCCAGCGATAGCGGGACCACAGATACGCAGTATTTT. Residues: CASDSGTTDTQYF.

This clone came up a few times. The chain recombines TRBV24-1 with TRBJ2-1, with 11 positions matching TRBD2. Germline loops: CDR1 KGHDR, CDR2 SFDVKD. V dropped 4 bases and J dropped 3; count of bases not matched to a gene: 16. This CDR3 has 20 residues. Here the CDR3 reads CATSDPSPTSGKSLYNEQFF. The CDR3, as DNA: TGTGCCACCAGTGACCCTAGCCCGACTAGCGGGAAGTCTCTCTACAATGAGCAGTTCTTC.